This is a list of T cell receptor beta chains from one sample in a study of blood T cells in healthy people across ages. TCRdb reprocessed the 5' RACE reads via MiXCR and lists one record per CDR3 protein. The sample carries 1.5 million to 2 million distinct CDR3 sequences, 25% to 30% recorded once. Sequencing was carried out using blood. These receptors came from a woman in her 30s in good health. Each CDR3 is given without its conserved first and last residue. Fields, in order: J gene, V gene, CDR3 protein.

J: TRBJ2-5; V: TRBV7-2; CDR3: ASSPPRDVQETQY
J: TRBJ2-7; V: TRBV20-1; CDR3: SARDESDEQY
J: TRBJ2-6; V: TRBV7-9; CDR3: ASSPDRLEGANVLT
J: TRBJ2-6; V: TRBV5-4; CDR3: ASRRDSSSGANVLT
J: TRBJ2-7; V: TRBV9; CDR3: ASGGTGYEQY
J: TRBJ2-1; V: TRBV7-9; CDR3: ASSLGLAGEGDEQF
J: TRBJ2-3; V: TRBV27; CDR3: ASSHPTDTQY
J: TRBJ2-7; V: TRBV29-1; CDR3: SSQTPSYEQY
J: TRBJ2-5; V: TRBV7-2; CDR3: ASSLGWPETQY
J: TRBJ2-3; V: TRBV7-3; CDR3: ASSSRQGGTDTRY
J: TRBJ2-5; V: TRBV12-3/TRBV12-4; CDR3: ASSFYQETQY
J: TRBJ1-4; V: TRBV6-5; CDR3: ASSWSAREKLF
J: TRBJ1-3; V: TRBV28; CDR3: ASSSPETSGNTIY
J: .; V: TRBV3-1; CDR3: ASSQRDSGYEQY
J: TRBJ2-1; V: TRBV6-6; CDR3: AGSYQTNEQF
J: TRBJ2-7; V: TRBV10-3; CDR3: AISLEQVYEQY
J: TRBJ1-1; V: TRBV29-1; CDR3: SVSIRGKAF
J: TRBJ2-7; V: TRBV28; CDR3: ASSAQRSSYEQY
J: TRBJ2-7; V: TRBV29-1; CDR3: SVTGSVLYEQY
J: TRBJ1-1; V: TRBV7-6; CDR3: ASSSSPRGEAEAF
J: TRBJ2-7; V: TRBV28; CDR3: ASSPPRGGSYEQY
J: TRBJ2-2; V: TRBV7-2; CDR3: ASSRGGTDAELF
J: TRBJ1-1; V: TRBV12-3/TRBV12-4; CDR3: ASSFRIGAGDTEAF
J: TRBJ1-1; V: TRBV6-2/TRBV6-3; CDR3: ASSYRDPKSAF
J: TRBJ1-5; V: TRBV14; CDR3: ASSSGDNRPQH
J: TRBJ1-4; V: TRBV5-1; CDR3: AGRDRDEKLF
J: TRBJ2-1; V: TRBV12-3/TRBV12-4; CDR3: ASTPGLAGDEQF
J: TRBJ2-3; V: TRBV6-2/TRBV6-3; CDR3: ASEGGQAGTDTQY
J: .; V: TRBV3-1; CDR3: ASSQGGLHEQF
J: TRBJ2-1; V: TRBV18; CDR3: ASSPPGSTSGNEQF
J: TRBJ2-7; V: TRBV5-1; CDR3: ASSSGTSVDSYEQY
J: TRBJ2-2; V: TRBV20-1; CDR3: SANGPPGELF
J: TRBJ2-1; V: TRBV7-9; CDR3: ASSLWVSGTGSNEQF
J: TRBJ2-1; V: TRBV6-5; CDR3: ASGLKTGGSYNEQV
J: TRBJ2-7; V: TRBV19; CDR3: ASSTRDFAYEQY
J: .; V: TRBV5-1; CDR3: TSSSQGDEQY
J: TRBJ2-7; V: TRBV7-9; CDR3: ASSSFGRADSYEQY
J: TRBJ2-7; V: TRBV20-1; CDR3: SARDRKWGGTYEQY
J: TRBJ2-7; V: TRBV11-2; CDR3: ASSPRASGASYEQY